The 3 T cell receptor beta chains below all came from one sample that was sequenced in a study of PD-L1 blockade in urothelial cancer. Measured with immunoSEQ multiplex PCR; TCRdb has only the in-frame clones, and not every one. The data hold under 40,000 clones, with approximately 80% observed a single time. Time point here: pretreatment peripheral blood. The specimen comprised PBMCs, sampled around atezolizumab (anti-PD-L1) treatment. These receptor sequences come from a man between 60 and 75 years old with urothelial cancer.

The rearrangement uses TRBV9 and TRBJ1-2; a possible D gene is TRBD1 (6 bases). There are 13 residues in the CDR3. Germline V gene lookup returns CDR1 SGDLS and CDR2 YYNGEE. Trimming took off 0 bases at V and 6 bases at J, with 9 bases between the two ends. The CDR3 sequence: CASSVVQGHGYTF. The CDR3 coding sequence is TGTGCCAGCAGCGTAGTTCAGGGGCATGGCTACACCTTC.

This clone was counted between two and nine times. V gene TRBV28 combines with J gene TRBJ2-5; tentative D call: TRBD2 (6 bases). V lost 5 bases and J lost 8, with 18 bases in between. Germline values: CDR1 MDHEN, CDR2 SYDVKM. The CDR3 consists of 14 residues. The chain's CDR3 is CASSPRTKRGTQYF. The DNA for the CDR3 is TGTGCCAGCAGTCCCCGGACTAAACGAGGAACCCAGTACTTC.

The CDR3 reads CASSPQGYNEQFF. The DNA for the CDR3 is TGCGCCAGCAGCCCACAGGGGTACAATGAGCAGTTCTTC. J is TRBJ2-1 and V is TRBV4-1, with 7 bases fitting TRBD1. CDR1 is MGHRA, CDR2 YSYEKL, per germline. The CDR3 length is 13 residues. The V gene end was trimmed by 4 bases and the J gene end by 4 bases; junction bases not matched to a gene: 1.